The 11 T cell receptor beta chains presented below share a single source sample, sequenced in a study of identifying expanded T cells in peripheral blood. Repertoires were generated with immunoSEQ multiplex PCR, while TCRdb's copy carries only in-frame clones and drops some. Among some 78,000 clones listed, 80% to 90% were seen once. Sequenced input: blood. The receptors stem from a person aged 18 to 75 in good health.

In this sample, this clone turned up a few times. The rearrangement links TRBV5-5 to TRBJ1-2; D is perhaps TRBD1 (5 bases). Trimming stripped 0 bases from V and 4 bases from J, with 10 bases between. The germline V gene has CDR1 SGHKS and CDR2 YYEKEE (reference sequence). The CDR3 totals 14 residues. CDR3 sequence: CASSLGVGGYGYTF. Written as DNA, the CDR3 is TGTGCCAGCAGCTTGGGGGTCGGGGGCTATGGCTACACCTTC.

The chain has TRBV21-1 and TRBJ2-5; TRBD2 is the table's D call and was not checked against the DNA. TRBV21-1 constitutes a pseudogene. The length of the CDR3 is 17 residues. CDR3 residues: CASSKGPGGWRQETQYF. The CDR3 nucleotides read TGTGCCAGCAGCAAAGGGCCGGGGGGGTGGAGGCAAGAGACCCAGTACTTC.

This chain uses TRBV29-1 with TRBJ1-2, with 7 bases fitting TRBD1. J gave up 4 bases and V 4 bases, and 12 bases lay outside the gene matches. Germline V gene sequence: CDR1 SQVTM, CDR2 ANQGSEA. The CDR3 loop spans 15 amino acids. CDR3 nucleotide sequence: TGCAGCGTTGTGGCAGGGGGGCAGGTCACCTATGGCTACACCTTC. Its translation: CSVVAGGQVTYGYTF.

The chain recombines TRBV4-3 with TRBJ2-5, with 11 bases lining up with TRBD2. The J call may not be correct, given that the DNA end is closer to TRBJ2-7. CDR3 size: 16 residues. Germline V gene lookup returns CDR1 LGHNA and CDR2 YSLEER. CDR3 DNA sequence: TGCGCCAGCAGCCCAATAACTAGCGGGAGTTTAACCGAGCAGTACTTC. Translating it yields CASSPITSGSLTEQYF.

The V and J genes are TRBV19 and TRBJ2-7; 7 bases match TRBD1. The CDR3 totals 16 residues. After removal of 5 bases from V and 0 bases from J, the junction contained 10 bases not matched to a gene. Germline CDR1 and CDR2: LNHDA and SQIVND (reference sequence). CDR3 amino acids: CASSSRGQAYSYEQYF. DNA of the CDR3: TGTGCCAGTAGTTCTCGAGGACAGGCGTACTCCTACGAGCAGTACTTC. Based on the CDR3 plus reference TRBV19 and TRBJ2-7, the full variable domain is DGGITQSPKYLFRKEGQNVTLSCEQNLNHDAMYWYRQDPGQGLRLIYYSQIVNDFQKGDIAEGYSVSREKKESFPLTVTSAQKNPTAFYLCASSSRGQAYSYEQYFGPGTRLTVT.

The V and J genes are TRBV7-2 and TRBJ2-5; possibly TRBD1 for D (6 bases). CDR1 is SGHTA, CDR2 FQGNSA, per germline. The V gene lost 5 bases and the J gene lost 7 bases, with 17 bases spanning the gap. The length of the CDR3 is 14 residues. The CDR3: CASSPPGQIGTQYF. CDR3 nucleotide sequence: TGTGCCAGCAGCCCCCCAGGACAGATAGGGACCCAGTACTTC. Together with reference TRBV7-2 and TRBJ2-5, the CDR3 gives the full variable domain: GAGVSQSPSNKVTEKGKDVELRCDPISGHTALYWYRQSLGQGLEFLIYFQGNSAPDKSGLPSDRFSAERTGGSVSTLTIQRTQQEDSAVYLCASSPPGQIGTQYFGPGTRLLVL.

The rearrangement links TRBV18 to TRBJ1-4, with TRBD1 identical over 7 bases. This CDR3 contains 15 residues. Germline CDR1 KGHSH, CDR2 LQKENI. After removal of 4 bases from V and 7 bases from J, the junction contained 9 bases not matched to a gene. The CDR3 DNA is TGTGCCAGCTCACAGAGACAGGGAGAAGGTGAAAAACTGTTTTTT. Amino acid sequence: CASSQRQGEGEKLFF.

The chain carries TRBV4-3 and TRBJ1-4; no clear D. The CDR3 contains 15 residues. Trimming took 0 bases from V and 8 from J, leaving 13 bases between them. Germline assignment: CDR1 LGHNA and CDR2 YSLEER. Here the CDR3 reads CASSQEASGGEKLFF. The CDR3 DNA reads TGCGCCAGCAGCCAAGAAGCCTCGGGTGGGGAAAAACTGTTTTTT.

The chain employs TRBV27 and TRBJ2-5, with D perhaps TRBD1 or TRBD2 (5 bases each). Between the trimmed V and J ends, which lost 11 bases and 2 bases, there was a span of 9 bases. The CDR3 runs to 11 residues. CDR1 MNHEY and CDR2 SMNVEV come from the germline V gene (reference sequence). The CDR3 bases are TGTGCCGGGGGTAAACAAGAGACCCAGTACTTC. It specifies CAGGKQETQYF.

V and J are TRBV5-4 and TRBJ1-2; 9 positions match TRBD1. The CDR3 is made up of 15 amino acids. Unmatched junction bases numbered 5, after V lost 0 bases and J lost 5 bases. Per the germline V gene, CDR1 is SGHNT and CDR2 is YYREEE (reference sequence). In DNA form, the CDR3 reads TGTGCCAGCAGCTTGGCAGGGGGACAGGGTTATGGCTACACCTTC. The encoded protein is CASSLAGGQGYGYTF.

The J gene is TRBJ2-1, the V gene TRBV14; D could derive from TRBD1 or TRBD2 (5 bases each). Germline-derived CDR1 and CDR2 are SGHDN and FVKESK. Trimming pared 2 bases from V and 1 base from J, leaving 18 bases between. This CDR3 is 18 amino acids long. The DNA of the CDR3 is TGTGCCAGCAGCCAACGAATCGCAGGGAGAGCGTCCTACAATGAGCAGTTCTTC. It codes for CASSQRIAGRASYNEQFF.